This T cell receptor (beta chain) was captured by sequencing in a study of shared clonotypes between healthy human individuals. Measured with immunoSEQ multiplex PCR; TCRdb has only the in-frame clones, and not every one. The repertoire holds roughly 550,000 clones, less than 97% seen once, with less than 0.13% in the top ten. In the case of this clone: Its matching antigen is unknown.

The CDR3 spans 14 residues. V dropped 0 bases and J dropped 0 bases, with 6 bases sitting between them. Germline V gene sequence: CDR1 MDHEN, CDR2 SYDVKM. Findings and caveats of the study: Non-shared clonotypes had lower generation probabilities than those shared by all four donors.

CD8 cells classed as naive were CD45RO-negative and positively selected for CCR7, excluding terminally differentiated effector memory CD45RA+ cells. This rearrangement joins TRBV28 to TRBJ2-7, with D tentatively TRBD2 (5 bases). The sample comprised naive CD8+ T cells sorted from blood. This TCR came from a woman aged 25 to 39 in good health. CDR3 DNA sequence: TGTGCCAGCAGTTTATGGGGGAGCTCCTACGAGCAGTACTTC. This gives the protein CASSLWGSSYEQYF.